This paragraph reports one TCR beta chain. This clone was seen only once. Its antigen is unknown. The sample holds no much larger clone one base away, and base qualities are not on file. This entry is derived from a study of fetal regulatory T cell absence and autoimmunity (dated by TCRdb to 2016 to 2017). As for the study more broadly: Exocrine pancreas autoimmunity was seen in the IPEX patients without clinical diabetes.

Overall results and qualifications from the work: Compared with cord blood, the pancreas TCR compartment showed significant oligoclonal enrichment, and some top clones were enriched more than 95-fold. TRB gene family usage was broadly similar between cord blood and pancreas, resembling published neonatal and adult repertoires. The oligoclonal enrichment was interpreted as support for antigen-driven autoimmunity in the pancreas before birth in IPEX syndrome.

TCRbeta CDR3 regions were amplified and barcoded by two-step multiplex PCR on the immunoSEQ human TCRbeta survey platform. Illumina instruments were used to sequence the libraries, and IgH from the same samples was sequenced in parallel. Under the source paper's analysis protocol: To remove PCR and sequencing errors, raw reads were filtered against IMGT V, D, J definitions and grouped with a nearest-neighbor algorithm. A clone was defined by an identical nucleotide sequence, and differential abundance between tissues was tested with a Fisher exact test for each clone at a pFDR threshold of p<0.01. A minimum inclusion filter of 10 in either sample excluded clones with frequencies too low for statistical inference. The immunoSEQ Analyzer was used for pairwise clonal comparisons, and IMGT tools were used to assess gene family usage. As stored in TCRdb, this immuneACCESS dataset retains in-frame rearrangements with V and J assigned. A fraction of the clones does not appear; measured against another copy, unresolved V genes explain less than half of the discrepancy, and the remainder lacks a known reason. The DNA gave D and trimming, while V, J and clone size come from that table. This sample gives more than 90,000 clones in total; around 72% of them show up just once. The ten most abundant clones make up roughly 2% of the sample.

Genomic DNA obtained from frozen pancreas tissue was processed for repertoire sequencing. Genomic DNA, 2-3 ug, was extracted from umbilical cord blood or frozen pancreas using the DNeasy Blood and Tissue Kit. CDR1 and CDR2 are read off the germline V gene as SGDLS and YYNGEE. A distance of 9 bases separates the germline ends of V and J, which lose 0 bases and 2 bases respectively. The CDR3, from cysteine to phenylalanine, totals 15 residues. Of all the DNA, just the CDR3 is kept, 45 bases in frame from base 1. Recombination linked TRBV9 to TRBJ2-1; the D segment cannot be called with confidence. Sequenced: pancreas tissue. The clonotype originates from a male donor with IPEX syndrome. In nucleotides, the sequence is TGTGCCAGCAGCGTAGTCGCCTCTACCTACAATGAGCAGTTCTTC. It codes for CASSVVASTYNEQFF.